A selection of T cell receptor beta chains follows, all from one sample in a study of glioma-infiltrating T cells. TCRdb used MiXCR to reprocess the multiplex PCR reads, holding one entry per CDR3 protein. The sample records about 130,000 distinct CDR3 sequences, under 30% being singletons. Sequences were obtained from glioma tissue, nonneoplastic brain tissue, or PBMCs (not recorded which). These receptors originate from a human donor with low-grade glioma or glioblastoma, undergoing nonglioma brain surgery, or in good health (not recorded which). CDR3s include the opening cysteine and the closing phenylalanine or tryptophan. D genes are given only for firm matches. The size of a clone is reported for some rows only, either as once, few or many, or as a class for expanded clones.

V gene	J gene	D gene	clone size	CDR3 DNA	CDR3 protein
TRBV7-3	TRBJ2-1	.	.	TGTGCCAGCAGCTTAGCGGTCGGGCATGAGCAGTTCTTC	CASSLAVGHEQFF
TRBV19	TRBJ1-1	.	.	TGTGCCAGTAGTATAAGGAGGACGGACGGTGGGCACACTGAAGCTTTCTTT	CASSIRRTDGGHTEAFF
TRBV20-1	TRBJ1-5	.	many	TGCAGTGCTAGAGATCGGTTCTCAGGGAATCAGCCCCAGCATTTT	CSARDRFSGNQPQHF
TRBV27	TRBJ1-1	.	many	TGTGCCAGCAGTTCCCAGTTAGGCAACACTGAAGCTTTCTTT	CASSSQLGNTEAFF
TRBV6-6	TRBJ1-5	.	many	TGTGCCAGCAGTTACTTTGGGGAAGATCAGCCCCAGCATTTT	CASSYFGEDQPQHF
TRBV28	TRBJ2-3	.	medium-sized	TGTGCCAGCAGTTTTACTGGGAGAAAAGATACGCAGTATTTT	CASSFTGRKDTQYF
TRBV25-1	TRBJ1-2	.	.	TGTGCCAGCAGTGAATTAAATCCCGGAGCTAACTATGGCTACACCTTC	CASSELNPGANYGYTF
TRBV29-1	TRBJ1-1	.	.	TGCAGCGTTGAATCGGTCCATAACACTGAAGCTTTCTTT	CSVESVHNTEAFF
TRBV18	TRBJ2-1	TRBD1	few	TGTGCCAGCTCACCAAAACAGGGGATGGGAAATCCCTACAATGAGCAGTTCTTC	CASSPKQGMGNPYNEQFF
TRBV20-1	TRBJ2-1	.	many	TGCAGTGCTACCAGGGAGAACTACAATGAGCAGTTCTTC	CSATRENYNEQFF
TRBV29-1	TRBJ2-3	.	few	TGCAGCGTTCAGGCCATCACAGATACGCAGTATTTT	CSVQAITDTQYF
TRBV6-6	TRBJ1-2	.	.	TGTGCCAGCAGTTACTCGCGACGGCGAGCTAACTATGGCTACACCTTC	CASSYSRRRANYGYTF
TRBV29-1	TRBJ1-3	.	.	TGCAGCGTTGAACAGGGAGCAGGAAACACCATATATTTT	CSVEQGAGNTIYF
TRBV7-8	TRBJ1-1	.	many	TGTGCCAGCAGCCTGGGGACACCGAACACTGAAGCTTTCTTT	CASSLGTPNTEAFF
TRBV24-1	TRBJ2-5	.	.	TGTGCCACCAGTGATTCCCCCCCACAGGGCTGGGAGACCCAGTACTTC	CATSDSPPQGWETQYF
TRBV7-9	TRBJ2-1	TRBD1	.	TGTGCCAGCAGCCTACGGCCGGGGACAGGGACAGCCAATGAGCAGTTCTTC	CASSLRPGTGTANEQFF
TRBV29-1	TRBJ1-4	TRBD1	few	TGCAGCGTTTCCGTCGGGACAGGCAATGAAAAACTGTTTTTT	CSVSVGTGNEKLFF
TRBV20-1	TRBJ1-1	.	few	TGCAGTGCCCACCTCGGGGCGGATGAAGCTTTCTTT	CSAHLGADEAFF
TRBV27	TRBJ2-1	.	few	TGTGCCACCAGTGACCCGGACGGGTACAATGAGCAGTTCTTC	CATSDPDGYNEQFF
TRBV7-6	TRBJ2-5	.	.	TGTGCCAGCACCCTCCACGACCAAGGGACCCAGTACTTC	CASTLHDQGTQYF
TRBV7-2	TRBJ2-3	.	many	TGTGCCAGCAGCGCGGACTACACAGATACGCAGTATTTT	CASSADYTDTQYF
TRBV6-1	TRBJ2-1	TRBD2	many	TGTGCCAGCAGACCCGGGACTAGCGGGGAACTGCGTTACAATGAGCAGTTCTTC	CASRPGTSGELRYNEQFF
TRBV6-6	TRBJ2-5	.	few	TGTGCCAGCAGAGGGGGTCGGGGAGAGACCCAGTACTTC	CASRGGRGETQYF
TRBV20-1	TRBJ2-3	TRBD2	few	TGCAGTGCTAGCGGGGGGAGCACAGATACGCAGTATTTT	CSASGGSTDTQYF
TRBV24-1	TRBJ2-4	TRBD1	many	TGTGCCACCAGTGATTTGCAGGACAGGCAAGAAAGTTTAGCCAAAAACATTCAGTACTTC	CATSDLQDRQESLAKNIQYF
TRBV6-1	TRBJ1-2	.	many	TGTGCCAGCACCAACAGGGACTATGGCTACACCTTC	CASTNRDYGYTF
TRBV7-2	TRBJ2-3	.	once	TGTGCCAGAAGCTTAAATGGACCTAGCACAGATACGCAGTATTTT	CARSLNGPSTDTQYF
TRBV6-1	TRBJ1-3	TRBD1	few	TGTGCCAGCACCACCGGGACAGCGAGAAACACCATATATTTT	CASTTGTARNTIYF
TRBV4-1	TRBJ1-2	.	.	TGCGCCAGCAGCCAAGAGGAGGTGTTAATCTATGGCTACACCTTC	CASSQEEVLIYGYTF
TRBV7-2	TRBJ2-3	.	many	TGTGCCAGCAGCAACCGGGACTCCGATACGCAGTATTTT	CASSNRDSDTQYF
TRBV7-6	TRBJ2-5	.	.	TGTGCCAGCAGCCCGCGGACAGTCCAAGAGACCCAGTACTTC	CASSPRTVQETQYF
TRBV7-3	TRBJ2-1	TRBD2	.	TGTGCCAGCGGGGGGGGTTTGGGAGATGAGCAGTTCTTC	CASGGGLGDEQFF